These 23 T cell receptor beta chains share one sample of origin, sequenced in a study of T cell responses to AZD1222 COVID-19 vaccine (dated by TCRdb to about 2021). This specimen's time point label, per the study, means: about 28 days (+/-7) after the second vaccine dose. The method behind the library was the immunoSEQ multiplex PCR assay. The clones in this table, taken by TCRdb from immuneACCESS, are in-frame only. Not every clone is retained; where verified, under half of the shortfall comes from an unresolved V gene, and the cause of the rest is unknown. The sample contains about 200,000 clones, approximately 93% of them found a single time. The ten top clones hold approximately 1% of the sample. Sample: peripheral blood, taken 28 days after the second AZD1222 dose. These receptors were obtained from an adult who received the AZD1222 COVID-19 vaccine.

This sequence joins TRBV28 and TRBJ1-4; 10 bases match TRBD1. J lost 11 bases, V lost 5 bases, and 2 bases had no gene match. The germline V gene encodes CDR1 MDHEN and CDR2 SYDVKM. The CDR3 extends over 12 amino acids. The CDR3 DNA follows: TGTGCCAGCAGTGGGACAGGGGACAAACTGTTTTTT. Translation: CASSGTGDKLFF.

This clone was observed once. This CDR3 is also generated by other DNA sequences in the sample. J is TRBJ2-2 and V is TRBV2; D is undetermined. Germline values: CDR1 SNHLY, CDR2 FYNNEI. CDR3 length: 12 residues. The V end was cut by 9 bases, the J end by 3 bases, with 8 bases between. CDR3 DNA: TGTGCCAGTACGGGTGACACCGGGGAGCTGTTTTTT. Translating it yields CASTGDTGELFF.

The chain joins TRBV5-1 to TRBJ1-1, with 7 bases matching TRBD1. Germline-derived CDR1 and CDR2 are SGHRS and YFSETQ. V gave up 4 bases and J gave up 0 bases; unmatched junction bases: 9. The CDR3 totals 16 residues. In DNA, the CDR3 is TGCGCCAGCAGCCCGCGGGACAGCTACATGAACACTGAAGCTTTCTTT. It yields the protein CASSPRDSYMNTEAFF.

V is TRBV6-5 and J is TRBJ1-1, with 10 bases matching TRBD1. Germline V gene lookup returns CDR1 MNHEY and CDR2 SVGAGI. J lost 5 bases, V lost 6 bases, and 3 bases had no gene match. CDR3 length: 13 residues. CDR3 sequence: CASRGQGMTEAFF. The CDR3 nucleotides are TGTGCCAGCAGGGGACAGGGGATGACTGAAGCTTTCTTT.

V is TRBV6-2 or TRBV6-3 and J is TRBJ1-5, with D perhaps matching TRBD1 (5 bases). Germline CDR1 reads MNHEY; CDR2 reads SVGEGT. The CDR3 runs to 15 residues. Between the trimmed V and J ends, which lost 2 bases and 0 bases, there was a span of 8 bases. CDR3 loop: CASSYQGHSNQPQHF. Here the CDR3 DNA reads TGTGCCAGCAGTTACCAGGGTCATAGCAATCAGCCCCAGCATTTT.

V gene TRBV11-1 combines with J gene TRBJ1-3; tentatively, D is TRBD1 (5 bases). Germline V gives CDR1 SGHAT, CDR2 FQDESV (reference sequence). The CDR3 length is 16 residues. V lost 5 bases, J lost 0 bases, and 14 bases lay in between. The CDR3 loop is CASSQGPLNSGNTIYF. The CDR3 DNA follows: TGTGCCAGCAGCCAGGGACCATTGAACTCTGGAAACACCATATATTTT.

The chain carries TRBV5-1 and TRBJ1-2; 8 positions match TRBD1. Trimming removed 3 bases from V and 4 bases from J; junction bases left unmatched: 8. CDR1 and CDR2 from the germline V gene are SGHRS and YFSETQ. The CDR3 spans 15 residues. Here the CDR3 reads CASSSRTGLPYGYTF. The CDR3 DNA follows: TGCGCCAGCAGCTCCAGGACAGGGCTCCCCTATGGCTACACCTTC.

The V and J genes are TRBV27 and TRBJ1-2, with 8 bases identical to TRBD1. Trimming at V came to 4 bases and at J to 4 bases, leaving 20 bases not matched to a gene. Germline lookup yields CDR1 MNHEY and CDR2 SMNVEV (reference sequence). The CDR3 contains 19 residues. CDR3 residues: CASSSVLRGQLRNFYGYTF. The CDR3 coding sequence is TGTGCCAGCAGTTCTGTGCTCAGGGGGCAACTACGAAATTTCTATGGCTACACCTTC.

A note on this clone: The same CDR3 is also encoded by other DNA sequences in this sample. The chain uses TRBV6-5 and TRBJ1-2; TRBD1 matches 9 bases. Unmatched junction bases numbered 5, after V lost 5 bases and J lost 4 bases. The CDR3 spans 14 residues. Germline CDR1 MNHEY, CDR2 SVGAGI. The CDR3, as DNA: TGTGCCAGCAGTCCTACAGGGGGCTCCTATGGCTACACCTTC. Protein product: CASSPTGGSYGYTF.

The chain carries TRBV12-3 or TRBV12-4 and TRBJ2-6; D is unresolved. The CDR3 has 13 amino acids. V was shortened by 2 bases and J by 3 bases, with 2 bases between the two germline ends. For the CDR3, the DNA is TGTGCCAGCAGTTTAATTGGGGCCAACGTCCTGACTTTC. This encodes CASSLIGANVLTF.

This clone was detected only once. The CDR3 bases are TGCGCCAGCAGCTTTCAAGGTAGAGCTGATGGCTACACCTTC. This encodes CASSFQGRADGYTF. The rearrangement joins TRBV5-1 to TRBJ1-2; D not certain. V was pared by 2 bases and J by 6 bases, with 14 bases between. This CDR3 is built from 14 residues. Germline V gene sequence: CDR1 SGHRS, CDR2 YFSETQ.

This chain joins TRBV6-5 and TRBJ1-5; no firm D call. The V gene lost 0 bases and the J gene lost 11 bases, with 17 bases spanning the gap. There are 15 residues in the CDR3. Germline loops: CDR1 MNHEY, CDR2 SVGAGI. The CDR3 bases are TGTGCCAGCAGTTACTCGAGTTCCCAACGTCGGACCCAGCATTTT. Protein product: CASSYSSSQRRTQHF.

The CDR3 reads CASSYSQDPDTQYF. The CDR3 DNA reads as TGTGCCAGCAGTTACTCGCAGGATCCAGATACGCAGTATTTT. The chain couples TRBV6-6 to TRBJ2-3; unclear D gene. The CDR3 is 14 residues long. Trimming stripped 0 bases from V and 4 bases from J, with 8 bases between. CDR1 and CDR2 (germline): MNHNY, SVGAGI (reference sequence).

V usage is TRBV6-5 and J usage is TRBJ1-1; 9 bases are shared with TRBD1. The germline V gene encodes CDR1 MNHEY and CDR2 SVGAGI. This CDR3 contains 14 residues. The ends lost 3 bases at V and 4 bases at J; junction bases unmatched: 3. For the CDR3, the DNA is TGTGCCAGCAGTTATCAGGACAGGGGCACTGAAGCTTTCTTT. This encodes CASSYQDRGTEAFF.

The gene calls are TRBV5-1 and TRBJ2-3, with D perhaps given as TRBD1 or TRBD2 (6 bases each). This CDR3 is built from 15 residues. Germline V gene data show CDR1 as SGHRS and CDR2 as YFSETQ. The V end was cut by 0 bases, the J end by 4 bases, with 12 bases between. The CDR3 loop is CASSLVWGAADTQYF. The CDR3 bases are TGCGCCAGCAGCTTGGTGTGGGGGGCCGCAGATACGCAGTATTTT.

CDR3 sequence reads: CASSDRRSGGYTGELFF. The CDR3 bases are TGTGCCAGCAGTGACCGTAGGTCCGGAGGGTACACCGGGGAGCTGTTTTTT. V and J are TRBV6-4 and TRBJ2-2; tentative D call: TRBD2 (6 bases). The ends were cut back, 2 bases at V and 3 bases at J, with 16 bases in the middle. The germline V gene encodes CDR1 MRHNA and CDR2 SNTAGT. The CDR3 is made up of 17 amino acids.

The chain joins TRBV2 to TRBJ2-1; 7 positions agree with TRBD2. This CDR3 is 15 amino acids long. V trimming: 3 bases; J trimming: 2 bases; junction bases outside the gene matches: 4. Germline V gives CDR1 SNHLY, CDR2 FYNNEI. Here the CDR3 reads CASSETSPTYNEQFF. In DNA, the CDR3 is TGTGCCAGCAGTGAGACTAGCCCCACCTACAATGAGCAGTTCTTC.

V is TRBV5-1 and J is TRBJ1-3; no clear D. Germline assignment: CDR1 SGHRS and CDR2 YFSETQ. The CDR3 has 17 residues. V dropped 1 base and J dropped 0 bases, with 14 bases sitting between them. The CDR3 coding sequence is TGCGCCAGCAGCTTGAATTCAGTAGGGCTCTCTGGAAACACCATATATTTT. Protein: CASSLNSVGLSGNTIYF.

The chain is built from TRBV6-5 and TRBJ2-4; TRBD1 matches at 9 bases. Germline CDR1 and CDR2: MNHEY and SVGAGI. The CDR3 contains 15 residues. The V and J ends lost 6 bases and 0 bases, in that order; junction bases with no gene match: 3. CDR3 DNA: TGTGCCAGCAGGACGGACAGGGGAGCCAAAAACATTCAGTACTTC. Protein: CASRTDRGAKNIQYF.

The chain couples TRBV2 to TRBJ1-5, with a tentative D call TRBD1 (5 bases). Trimming cost V 6 bases and J 6 bases, with 18 bases left between them. This CDR3 is built from 15 residues. Germline CDR1 and CDR2: SNHLY and FYNNEI. The DNA of the CDR3 is TGTGCCAGCAGACCCGAGACAGCGGGGGGTCAGCCCCAGCATTTT. It is translated as CASRPETAGGQPQHF.

This sequence joins TRBV7-9 and TRBJ2-3, with TRBD2 matching over 8 bases. CDR1 is SEHNR and CDR2 is FQNEAQ in the germline V gene (reference sequence). This CDR3 is 14 amino acids long. V trimming: 2 bases; J trimming: 6 bases; junction bases outside the gene matches: 4. This chain's CDR3 is CASSLTGGADTQYF. CDR3 nucleotide sequence: TGTGCCAGCAGCTTAACCGGGGGGGCTGATACGCAGTATTTT. Filled out from reference TRBV7-9 and TRBJ2-3, the complete variable domain reads DTGVSQNPRHKITKRGQNVTFRCDPISEHNRLYWYRQTLGQGPEFLTYFQNEAQLEKSRLLSDRFSAERPKGSFSTLEIQRTEQGDSAMYLCASSLTGGADTQYFGPGTRLTVL.

The chain has TRBV5-1 and TRBJ2-5, with TRBD1 identical over 9 bases. The J segment lost 4 bases and the V segment lost 2 bases, leaving 24 bases of the junction unmatched. Per germline, CDR1 SGHRS and CDR2 YFSETQ. The CDR3 spans 21 residues. CDR3 sequence reads: CASSFLRQGGGDRAAIETQYF. The CDR3 bases are TGCGCCAGCAGCTTCCTACGGCAAGGTGGGGGGGACAGGGCGGCTATAGAGACCCAGTACTTC.

The chain links TRBV7-2 to TRBJ1-1; D perhaps matches TRBD1 (6 bases). Germline V gene data show CDR1 as SGHTA and CDR2 as FQGNSA. This CDR3 contains 14 residues. The V and J ends lost 2 bases and 3 bases respectively, with 10 bases between them. The CDR3 protein is CASSLQGLDTEAFF. The CDR3 bases are TGTGCCAGCAGCTTACAGGGGTTAGACACTGAAGCTTTCTTT. Variable domain in full (rest from reference TRBV7-2 and TRBJ1-1): GAGVSQSPSNKVTEKGKDVELRCDPISGHTALYWYRQSLGQGLEFLIYFQGNSAPDKSGLPSDRFSAERTGGSVSTLTIQRTQQEDSAVYLCASSLQGLDTEAFFGQGTRLTVV.